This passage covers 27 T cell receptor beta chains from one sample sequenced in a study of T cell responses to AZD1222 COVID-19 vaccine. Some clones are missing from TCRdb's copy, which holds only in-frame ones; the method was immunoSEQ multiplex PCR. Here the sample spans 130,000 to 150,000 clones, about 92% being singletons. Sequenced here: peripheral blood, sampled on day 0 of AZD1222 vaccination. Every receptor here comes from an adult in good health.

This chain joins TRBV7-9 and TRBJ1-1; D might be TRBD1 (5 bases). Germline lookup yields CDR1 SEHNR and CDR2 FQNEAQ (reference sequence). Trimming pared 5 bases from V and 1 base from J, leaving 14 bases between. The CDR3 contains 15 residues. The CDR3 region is CASSPWGITNTEAFF. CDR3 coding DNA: TGTGCCAGCAGCCCCTGGGGCATAACGAACACTGAAGCTTTCTTT.

CDR3 region: CSAVREPYEQYF. In DNA form, the CDR3 reads TGCAGCGCAGTCAGAGAACCCTACGAGCAGTACTTC. The rearrangement links TRBV29-1 to TRBJ2-7; D gene unclear. Trimming stripped 7 bases from V and 2 bases from J, with 12 bases between. This CDR3 has 12 residues. CDR1 is SQVTM and CDR2 is ANQGSEA in the germline V gene.

Here the CDR3 DNA reads TGTGCCAGCAGCGGAGGGACAGGAGATATTTCACCCCTCCACTTT. It yields the protein CASSGGTGDISPLHF. V usage is TRBV5-5 and J usage is TRBJ1-6; 8 positions agree with TRBD1. From germline, CDR1 is SGHKS and CDR2 YYEKEE (reference sequence). The V gene end was trimmed by 4 bases and the J gene end by 9 bases; junction bases not matched to a gene: 9. The CDR3 runs 15 residues.

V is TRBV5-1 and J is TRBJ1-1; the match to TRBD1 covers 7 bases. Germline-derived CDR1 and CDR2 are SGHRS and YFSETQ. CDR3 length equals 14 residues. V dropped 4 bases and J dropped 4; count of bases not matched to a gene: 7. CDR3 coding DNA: TGCGCCAGCAGCCTGAGGGGGCCGGGCACTGAAGCTTTCTTT. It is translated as CASSLRGPGTEAFF.

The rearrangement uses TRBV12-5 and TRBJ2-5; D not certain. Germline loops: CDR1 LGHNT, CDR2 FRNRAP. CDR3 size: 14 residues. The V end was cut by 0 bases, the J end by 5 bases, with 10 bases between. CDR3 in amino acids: CASGLVLELETQYF. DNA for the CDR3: TGTGCTAGTGGTTTGGTACTGGAGTTGGAGACCCAGTACTTC. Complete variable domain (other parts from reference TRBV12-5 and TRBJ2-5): DARVTQTPRHKVTEMGQEVTMRCQPILGHNTVFWYRQTMMQGLELLAYFRNRAPLDDSGMPKDRFSAEMPDATLATLKIQPSEPRDSAVYFCASGLVLELETQYFGPGTRLLVL.

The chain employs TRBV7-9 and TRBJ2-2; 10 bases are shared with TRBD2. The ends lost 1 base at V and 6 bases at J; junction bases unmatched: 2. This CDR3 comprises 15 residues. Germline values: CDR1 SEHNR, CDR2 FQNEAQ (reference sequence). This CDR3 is CASSLEAGGSGELFF. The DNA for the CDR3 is TGTGCCAGCAGCTTAGAAGCGGGAGGGTCCGGGGAGCTGTTTTTT.

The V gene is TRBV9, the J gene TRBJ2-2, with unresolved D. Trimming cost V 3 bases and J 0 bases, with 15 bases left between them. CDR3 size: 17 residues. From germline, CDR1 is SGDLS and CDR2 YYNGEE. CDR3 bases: TGTGCCAGCAGCGAAGAGCTACTTGCACCGAACACCGGGGAGCTGTTTTTT. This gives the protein CASSEELLAPNTGELFF.

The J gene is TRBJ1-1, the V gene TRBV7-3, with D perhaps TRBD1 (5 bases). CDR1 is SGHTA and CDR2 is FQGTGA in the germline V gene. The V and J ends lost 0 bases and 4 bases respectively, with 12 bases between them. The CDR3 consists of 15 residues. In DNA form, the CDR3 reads TGTGCCAGCAGCTTAACCGGGGGAGGAGGCACTGAAGCTTTCTTT. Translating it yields CASSLTGGGGTEAFF.

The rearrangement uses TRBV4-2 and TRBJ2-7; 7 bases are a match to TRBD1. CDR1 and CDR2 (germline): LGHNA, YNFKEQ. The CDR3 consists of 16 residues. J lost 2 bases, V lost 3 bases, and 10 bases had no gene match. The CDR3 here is CASSQLSGTGAYEQYF. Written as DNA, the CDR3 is TGTGCCAGCAGCCAGCTATCAGGTACAGGGGCCTACGAGCAGTACTTC.

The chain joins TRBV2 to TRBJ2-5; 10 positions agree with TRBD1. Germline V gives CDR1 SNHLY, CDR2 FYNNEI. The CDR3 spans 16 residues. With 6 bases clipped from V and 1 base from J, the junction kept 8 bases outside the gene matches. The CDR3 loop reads CASRKRTGGGQETQYF. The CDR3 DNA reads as TGTGCCAGCAGGAAACGGACAGGGGGTGGCCAAGAGACCCAGTACTTC.

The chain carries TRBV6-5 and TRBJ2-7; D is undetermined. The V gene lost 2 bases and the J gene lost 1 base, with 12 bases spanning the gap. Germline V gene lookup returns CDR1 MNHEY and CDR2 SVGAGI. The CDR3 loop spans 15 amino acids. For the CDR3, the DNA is TGTGCCAGCAGTTACGGCGCGGCAAGTTCCTACGAGCAGTACTTC. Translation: CASSYGAASSYEQYF.

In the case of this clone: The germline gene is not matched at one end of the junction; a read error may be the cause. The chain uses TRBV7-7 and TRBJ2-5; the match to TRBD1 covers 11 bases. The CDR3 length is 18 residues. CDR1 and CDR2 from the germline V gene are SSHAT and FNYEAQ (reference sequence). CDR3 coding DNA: TGTGCTAGCAGCTTAGCGCGGACAGGGGGCGGAAGTCAAGAGACCCAGTACTTC. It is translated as CASSLARTGGGSQETQYF.

The CDR3 sequence: CASTGQGRTEAFF. The CDR3 DNA is TGTGCCAGCACAGGACAGGGTCGTACTGAAGCTTTCTTT. The chain combines TRBV2 with TRBJ1-1; 8 positions agree with TRBD1. The V gene end was trimmed by 7 bases and the J gene end by 5 bases; junction bases not matched to a gene: 6. The germline gives CDR1 SNHLY, CDR2 FYNNEI. This CDR3 spans 13 amino acids. The whole variable domain, filled in from reference TRBV2 and TRBJ1-1, reads EPEVTQTPSHQVTQMGQEVILRCVPISNHLYFYWYRQILGQKVEFLVSFYNNEISEKSEIFDDQFSVERPDGSNFTLKIRSTKLEDSAMYFCASTGQGRTEAFFGQGTRLTVV.

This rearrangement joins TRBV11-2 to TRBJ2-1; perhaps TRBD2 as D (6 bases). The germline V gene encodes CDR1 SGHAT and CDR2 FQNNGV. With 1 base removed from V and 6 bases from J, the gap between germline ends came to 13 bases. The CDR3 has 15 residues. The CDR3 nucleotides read TGTGCCAGCAGCTTAGGGCGGGACCCCCCCAATGAGCAGTTCTTC. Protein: CASSLGRDPPNEQFF.

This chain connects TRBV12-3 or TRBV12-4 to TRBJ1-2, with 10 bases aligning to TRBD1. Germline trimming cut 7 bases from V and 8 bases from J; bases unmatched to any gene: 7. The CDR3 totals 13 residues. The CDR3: CASIRPGQGGYTF. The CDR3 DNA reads TGTGCCAGCATAAGACCGGGACAGGGGGGCTACACCTTC.

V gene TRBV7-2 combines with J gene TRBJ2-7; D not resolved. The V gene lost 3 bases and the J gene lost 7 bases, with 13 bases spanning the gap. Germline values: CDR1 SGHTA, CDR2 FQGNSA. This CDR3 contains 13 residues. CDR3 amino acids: CASSLRHGREQYF. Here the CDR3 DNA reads TGTGCCAGCAGCTTGCGGCACGGTCGGGAGCAGTACTTC.

CDR3 DNA: TGTGCCAGCCGGGATGTGGGGCAGGGTGAGCAGTTCTTC. This encodes CASRDVGQGEQFF. This rearrangement joins TRBV3-1 (or the pseudogene TRBV3-2) to TRBJ2-1; D tentatively fits TRBD1 or TRBD2 (5 bases each). CDR3 length equals 13 residues. Between the trimmed V and J ends, which lost 8 bases and 9 bases, there was a span of 17 bases. CDR1 LGHDT and CDR2 YNNKEL come from the germline V gene (reference sequence).

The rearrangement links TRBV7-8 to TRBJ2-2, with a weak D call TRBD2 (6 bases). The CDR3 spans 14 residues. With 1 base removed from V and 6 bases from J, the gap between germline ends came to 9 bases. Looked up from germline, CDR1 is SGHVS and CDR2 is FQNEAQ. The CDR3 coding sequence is TGTGCCAGCAGCTTAGTTGTAGCGGCCGGGGAGCTGTTTTTT. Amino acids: CASSLVVAAGELFF. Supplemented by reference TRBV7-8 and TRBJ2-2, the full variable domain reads GAGVSQSPRYKVAKRGQDVALRCDPISGHVSLFWYQQALGQGPEFLTYFQNEAQLDKSGLPSDRFFAERPEGSVSTLKIQRTQQEDSAVYLCASSLVVAAGELFFGEGSRLTVL.

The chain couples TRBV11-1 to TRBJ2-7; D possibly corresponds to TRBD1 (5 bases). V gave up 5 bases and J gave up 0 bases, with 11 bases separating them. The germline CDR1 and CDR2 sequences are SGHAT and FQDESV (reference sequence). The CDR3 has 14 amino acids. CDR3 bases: TGTGCCAGCAGCGCCTTAGGGGTCTCCTACGAGCAGTACTTC. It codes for CASSALGVSYEQYF.

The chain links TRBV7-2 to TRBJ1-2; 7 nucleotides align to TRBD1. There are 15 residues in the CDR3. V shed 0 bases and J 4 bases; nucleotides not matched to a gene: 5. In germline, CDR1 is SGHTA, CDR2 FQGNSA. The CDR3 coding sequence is TGTGCCAGCAGCTTAGCTCAACAGGGGACCTATGGCTACACCTTC. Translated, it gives CASSLAQQGTYGYTF. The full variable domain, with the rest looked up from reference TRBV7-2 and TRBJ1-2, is GAGVSQSPSNKVTEKGKDVELRCDPISGHTALYWYRQSLGQGLEFLIYFQGNSAPDKSGLPSDRFSAERTGGSVSTLTIQRTQQEDSAVYLCASSLAQQGTYGYTFGSGTRLTVV.

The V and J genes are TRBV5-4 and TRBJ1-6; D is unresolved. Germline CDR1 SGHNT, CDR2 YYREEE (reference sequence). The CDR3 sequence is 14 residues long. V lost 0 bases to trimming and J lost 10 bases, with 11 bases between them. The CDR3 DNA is TGTGCCAGCAGCTTGGCAGAAGGAGAGTCACCCCTCCACTTT. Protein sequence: CASSLAEGESPLHF.

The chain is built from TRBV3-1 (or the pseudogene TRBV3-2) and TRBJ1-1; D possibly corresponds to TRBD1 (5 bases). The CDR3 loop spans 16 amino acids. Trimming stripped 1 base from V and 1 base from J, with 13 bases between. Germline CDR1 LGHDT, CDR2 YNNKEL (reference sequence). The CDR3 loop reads CASSQVSRGANTEAFF. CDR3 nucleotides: TGTGCCAGCAGCCAAGTATCCCGGGGCGCGAACACTGAAGCTTTCTTT.

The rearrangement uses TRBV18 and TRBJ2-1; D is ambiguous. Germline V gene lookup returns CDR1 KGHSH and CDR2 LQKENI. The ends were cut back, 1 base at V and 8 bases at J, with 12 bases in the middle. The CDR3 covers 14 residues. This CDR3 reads CASSPRTLGDEQFF. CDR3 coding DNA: TGTGCCAGCTCACCACGTACTTTAGGCGATGAGCAGTTCTTC.

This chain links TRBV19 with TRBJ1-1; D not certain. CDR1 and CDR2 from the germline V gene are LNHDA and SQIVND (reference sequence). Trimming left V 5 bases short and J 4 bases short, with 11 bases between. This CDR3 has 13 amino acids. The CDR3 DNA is TGTGCCAGTAGTCCAGGTTTTCTCACTGAAGCTTTCTTT. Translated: CASSPGFLTEAFF.

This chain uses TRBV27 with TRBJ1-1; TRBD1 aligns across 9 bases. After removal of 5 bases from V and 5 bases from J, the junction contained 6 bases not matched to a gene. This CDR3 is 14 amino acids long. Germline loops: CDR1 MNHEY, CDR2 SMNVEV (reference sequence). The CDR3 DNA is TGTGCCAGCAGTAGGAGACAGGGGGGAACTGAAGCTTTCTTT. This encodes CASSRRQGGTEAFF.

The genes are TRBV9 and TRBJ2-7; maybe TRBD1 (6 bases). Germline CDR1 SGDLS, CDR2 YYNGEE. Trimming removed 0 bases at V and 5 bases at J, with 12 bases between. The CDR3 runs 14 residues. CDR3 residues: CASSVDWGPNEQYF. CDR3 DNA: TGTGCCAGCAGCGTAGACTGGGGGCCGAACGAGCAGTACTTC. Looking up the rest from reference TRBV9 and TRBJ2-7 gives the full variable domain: DSGVTQTPKHLITATGQRVTLRCSPRSGDLSVYWYQQSLDQGLQFLIQYYNGEERAKGNILERFSAQQFPDLHSELNLSSLELGDSALYFCASSVDWGPNEQYFGPGTRLTVT.

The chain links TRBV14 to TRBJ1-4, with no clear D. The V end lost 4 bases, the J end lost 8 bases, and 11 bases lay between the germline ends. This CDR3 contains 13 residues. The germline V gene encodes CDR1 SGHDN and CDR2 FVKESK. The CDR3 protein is CASSLGVREKLFF. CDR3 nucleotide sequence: TGTGCCAGCAGCCTTGGGGTCAGAGAAAAACTGTTTTTT.